Below are 5 T cell receptor beta chains sequenced from a single sample in a study of T cells expressing NK-cell markers. TCRdb reprocessed the 5' RACE reads, keeping one entry per CDR3 protein, no DNA. With fewer than 550,000 distinct CDR3 sequences in the sample, the ten largest clones hold over 1.1%. Sequencing was carried out using blood T cells: a sorted CD56 or NKG2C T cell subset, CD4+ or CD8+ T cells, or bulk PBMC T cells (not recorded which). Receptor source: a woman between 50 and 59 years old in good health.

The chain's CDR3 is CASRGFKMGSNTEAFF. V is TRBV4-1 and J is TRBJ1-1. The CDR3 covers 16 residues. In germline, CDR1 is MGHRA, CDR2 YSYEKL.

The chain has TRBV4-2 and TRBJ1-1; no DNA is available, so the TRBD1 call from TCRdb remains unchecked. Germline lookup yields CDR1 LGHNA and CDR2 YNFKEQ. This CDR3 region has 14 residues. CDR3 sequence: CASSPIQGNTEAFF.

The rearrangement uses TRBV7-9 and TRBJ2-2; there is no DNA to check the TCRdb D call of TRBD2. Germline V gene sequence: CDR1 SEHNR, CDR2 FQNEAQ (reference sequence). CDR3 length: 18 amino acids. The CDR3 reads CASSSLRGRNGGLGELFF.

V and J are TRBV4-1 and TRBJ2-5; TCRdb designates TRBD2, a call that cannot be tested without DNA. This CDR3 region has 18 residues. Germline loops: CDR1 MGHRA, CDR2 YSYEKL. The CDR3: CASSQDDLLADLLETQYF.

The CDR3 reads CASSRIGGSGSRMREQFF. The chain recombines TRBV5-5 with TRBJ2-1; TCRdb's assignment of TRBD2 cannot be checked, as there is no DNA. Germline values: CDR1 SGHKS, CDR2 YYEKEE (reference sequence). The CDR3 has 18 residues.